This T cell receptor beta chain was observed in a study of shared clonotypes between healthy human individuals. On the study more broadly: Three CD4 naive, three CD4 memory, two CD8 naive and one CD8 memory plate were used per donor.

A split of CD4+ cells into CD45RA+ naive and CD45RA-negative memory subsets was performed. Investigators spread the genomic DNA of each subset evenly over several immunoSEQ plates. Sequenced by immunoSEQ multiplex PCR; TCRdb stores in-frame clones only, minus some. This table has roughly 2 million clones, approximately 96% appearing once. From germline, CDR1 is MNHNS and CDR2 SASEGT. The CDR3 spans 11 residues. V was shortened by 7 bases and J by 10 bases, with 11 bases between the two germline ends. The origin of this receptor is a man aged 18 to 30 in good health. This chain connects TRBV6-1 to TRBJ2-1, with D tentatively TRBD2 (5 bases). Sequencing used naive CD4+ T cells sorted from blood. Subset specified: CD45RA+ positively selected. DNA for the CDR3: TGTGCCAGCACCACTACGGGGGAGCAGTTCTTC. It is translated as CASTTTGEQFF.